The clone carrying this TCR beta chain appeared a single time. This sample is part of a study of blood T cell repertoires in COVID-19. Study information: The United States, Italy and Spain supplied acute and convalescent COVID-19 samples. Sources were T cells, B-cell-depleted T cells, or PBMCs; the material itself was cDNA or gDNA.

The J segment lost 1 base and the V segment lost 4 bases, leaving 7 bases of the junction unmatched. Germline V gene data show CDR1 as ENHRY and CDR2 as SYGVKD. The CDR3 runs to 16 residues. Original handling: From reference gene primer amplification, estimates of nucleated cell counts were derived. Data came from immunoSEQ multiplex PCR; TCRdb stores just in-frame clones and leaves some out. D and trimming come from the DNA, and the V and J calls and clone size come from that table. This repertoire shows over 250,000 clones, 89% found once; its top ten account for approximately 12%. V gene TRBV10-3 combines with J gene TRBJ2-5; 9 bases are shared with TRBD1. The TCR was taken from an older woman with acute or convalescent COVID-19. The sequenced sample was peripheral blood. CDR3 amino acids: CAISAPGQGLQETQYF. The CDR3, as DNA: TGTGCCATCAGTGCACCGGGACAGGGCCTCCAAGAGACCCAGTACTTC.